Shown below are 27 T cell receptor beta chains from a single sample sequenced in a study of Graves' ophthalmopathy and Graves' hyperthyroidism (dated by TCRdb to 2016 to 2018). TCRdb records Illumina HiSeq 2000 as the sequencer. TCR beta CDR3 regions were amplified from RNA transcripts for repertoire sequencing. The first round of RT-PCR was done with HTBI primers and the Qiagen OneStep RT-PCR kit, and was followed by a second round of multiplex PCR, then size selection and purification. The public reads were quality trimmed at Q25 with fastp and then assembled into clones with MiXCR by TCRdb, keeping productive beta chains. Entries are consolidated by CDR3 protein sequence, retaining the most common genes and DNA. The sample table shows roughly 350,000 distinct CDR3 sequences, and about a sixth are seen once. Clones ranked in the top ten supply 2.4% of the sample. The sequencing input was peripheral blood. Receptor source: an adult woman with stable Graves' hyperthyroidism.

This clonotype has ten or more counts. This chain connects TRBV12-3 or TRBV12-4 to TRBJ2-4; D unclear. This CDR3 is 15 amino acids long. V was shortened by 3 bases and J by 0 bases, with 9 bases between the two germline ends. Here the CDR3 reads CASSLGQVAKNIQYF. The DNA for the CDR3 is TGTGCCAGCAGTTTGGGCCAGGTAGCCAAAAACATTCAGTACTTC.

This clonotype was detected ten times or more. The chain joins TRBV10-3 to TRBJ2-5; TRBD1 matches at 9 bases. In germline, CDR1 is ENHRY, CDR2 SYGVKD. V lost 8 bases to trimming and J lost 3 bases; unmatched junction nucleotides: 1. The CDR3 totals 12 residues. This CDR3 is CAIGDREETQYF. The CDR3, as DNA: TGTGCCATCGGGGACAGGGAAGAGACCCAGTACTTC.

V gene TRBV30 combines with J gene TRBJ2-5; a weak D match, TRBD1 (6 bases). Trimming took off 0 bases at V and 5 bases at J, with 10 bases between the two ends. The length of the CDR3 is 13 residues. CDR1 and CDR2 (germline): GTSNPN, SVGIG (reference sequence). The CDR3 loop reads CAWSVQGWETQYF. CDR3 DNA: TGTGCCTGGAGTGTTCAGGGGTGGGAGACCCAGTACTTC.

Ten or more counts support this clonotype. The V gene is TRBV25-1, the J gene TRBJ1-2; TRBD1 agrees at 11 bases. The germline V gene has CDR1 MGHDK and CDR2 SYGVNS. J lost 7 bases, V lost 2 bases, and 6 bases had no gene match. The CDR3 consists of 15 residues. CDR3 protein: CASSEPGQGASGYTF. For the CDR3, the DNA is TGTGCCAGCAGTGAACCCGGACAGGGGGCTAGTGGCTACACCTTC.

This clonotype was found many times. CDR3 amino acids: CSVWAGGGELFF. CDR3 nucleotide sequence: TGCAGCGTTTGGGCCGGTGGCGGGGAGCTGTTTTTT. The chain carries TRBV29-1 and TRBJ2-2; no firm D call. V lost 5 bases, J lost 7 bases, and 11 bases lay in between. The CDR3 is 12 amino acids. The germline V gene has CDR1 SQVTM and CDR2 ANQGSEA.

The table lists this clonotype with many counts. The V gene is TRBV7-2, the J gene TRBJ2-5; D ambiguous. Trimming shortened V by 5 bases and J by 5 bases, and 12 bases separated the two germline ends. This CDR3 contains 13 residues. Germline loops: CDR1 SGHTA, CDR2 FQGNSA. The CDR3 protein is CASSGVASETQYF. The CDR3 nucleotides are TGTGCCAGCAGCGGGGTGGCGTCGGAGACCCAGTACTTC.

The chain recombines TRBV7-6 with TRBJ2-7; 7 bases map to TRBD1. The length of the CDR3 is 15 residues. Trimming at V came to 2 bases and at J to 4 bases, leaving 8 bases not matched to a gene. The germline gives CDR1 SGHVS, CDR2 FNYEAQ. The CDR3 here is CASSLNGQVGYEQYF. The CDR3 bases are TGTGCCAGCAGCTTAAATGGACAGGTTGGGTACGAGCAGTACTTC.

This clonotype was counted many times. The chain has TRBV19 and TRBJ2-7, with TRBD2 matching over 10 bases. Germline CDR1 LNHDA, CDR2 SQIVND (reference sequence). The CDR3 runs 15 residues. The J segment lost 3 bases and the V segment lost 4 bases, leaving 6 bases of the junction unmatched. This CDR3 is CASSKMASGSYEQYF. The CDR3 nucleotides read TGTGCCAGTAGTAAGATGGCTAGCGGGAGCTACGAGCAGTACTTC.

This clonotype was seen only a few times. DNA for the CDR3: TGCAGCGTTGTGGGAACAAACACCGGGGAGCTGTTTTTT. This gives the protein CSVVGTNTGELFF. The gene calls are TRBV29-1 and TRBJ2-2; no firm D call. CDR3 size: 13 residues. Per the germline V gene, CDR1 is SQVTM and CDR2 is ANQGSEA. The V and J ends lost 4 bases and 2 bases respectively, with 8 bases between them.

This clonotype was recorded at least ten times. CDR3: CASSLARTQGLSNQPQHF. Here the CDR3 DNA reads TGTGCCAGCAGCTTAGCTAGGACACAGGGCCTAAGCAATCAGCCCCAGCATTTT. The chain is built from TRBV7-2 and TRBJ1-5; D might be TRBD1 (6 bases). Germline CDR1 is SGHTA and CDR2 is FQGNSA. V was cut by 0 bases and J by 1 base, with 16 bases left in between. The CDR3 contains 18 residues.

The chain links TRBV28 to TRBJ2-7; TRBD1 agrees at 7 bases. CDR1 and CDR2 (germline): MDHEN, SYDVKM. The CDR3 spans 15 residues. J was trimmed by 2 bases and V by 5 bases; bases with no gene match: 9. The CDR3 nucleotides read TGTGCCAGCAGTCCCCTCGACAGGGCAGCCTACGAGCAGTACTTC. This encodes CASSPLDRAAYEQYF.

V is TRBV2 and J is TRBJ2-3; possible D gene TRBD1, 5 bases. V was trimmed by 0 bases and J by 0 bases, leaving 10 bases between them. The CDR3 runs 16 residues. CDR1 SNHLY and CDR2 FYNNEI come from the germline V gene. The CDR3 sequence: CASSEALGPSTDTQYF. In DNA, the CDR3 is TGTGCCAGCAGTGAAGCGCTGGGGCCCAGCACAGATACGCAGTATTTT.

The genes are TRBV11-2 and TRBJ2-2, with D possibly TRBD2 on 6 matching bases. Per the germline V gene, CDR1 is SGHAT and CDR2 is FQNNGV. CDR3 length equals 16 residues. The V gene lost 0 bases and the J gene lost 1 base, with 9 bases spanning the gap. CDR3 amino acids: CASSLEVGGNTGELFF. CDR3 coding DNA: TGTGCCAGCAGCTTAGAAGTGGGAGGGAACACCGGGGAGCTGTTTTTT.

A remark on this clonotype: A much larger clone sits a single nucleotide away, making a read error possible. V and J are TRBV19 and TRBJ1-1; D not resolved. The CDR3 runs to 12 residues. The germline V gene has CDR1 LNHDA and CDR2 SQIVND (reference sequence). CDR3: CTSSIFREKAFF. The CDR3 DNA reads as TGTACCAGTAGTATATTTCGGGAAAAAGCTTTCTTT.

V and J are TRBV28 and TRBJ2-7; 10 bases line up with TRBD1. The V and J ends lost 5 bases and 4 bases, in that order; junction bases with no gene match: 17. Germline loops: CDR1 MDHEN, CDR2 SYDVKM. CDR3 length: 18 residues. The CDR3 DNA sequence: TGTGCCAGCAGTCCCAATTCACCCTGGGACAGGGGTATTTACGAGCAGTACTTC. This translates into CASSPNSPWDRGIYEQYF.

This clonotype has a count of ten or more. The chain carries TRBV13 and TRBJ2-5; D is possibly TRBD1 (7 bases). The V end was cut by 5 bases, the J end by 2 bases, with 24 bases between. CDR3 length: 18 residues. Germline V gene lookup returns CDR1 PRHDT and CDR2 FYEKMQ (reference sequence). The CDR3 sequence: CASSTQTGTPIPQETQYF. CDR3 nucleotides: TGTGCCAGCAGCACTCAGACAGGGACTCCAATCCCTCAAGAGACCCAGTACTTC.

The table lists this clonotype with many counts. The chain is built from TRBV5-1 and TRBJ1-2; D is possibly TRBD1 (5 bases). The CDR3 covers 14 residues. CDR1 and CDR2 (germline): SGHRS, YFSETQ. V lost 0 bases, J lost 3 bases, and 9 bases lay in between. The CDR3 coding sequence is TGCGCCAGCAGCTTGGCCACAGGACACTATGGCTACACCTTC. Protein: CASSLATGHYGYTF. Together with reference TRBV5-1 and TRBJ1-2, the CDR3 gives the full variable domain: KAGVTQTPRYLIKTRGQQVTLSCSPISGHRSVSWYQQTPGQGLQFLFEYFSETQRNKGNFPGRFSGRQFSNSRSEMNVSTLELGDSALYLCASSLATGHYGYTFGSGTRLTVV.

This clonotype occurred many times. The rearrangement joins TRBV11-2 to TRBJ1-3; a weak D match, TRBD1 (6 bases). CDR3 length: 15 residues. Deletions cut 1 base from V and 2 bases from J, with 9 bases between. CDR1 SGHAT and CDR2 FQNNGV come from the germline V gene. This CDR3 is CASSLGYRAGNTIYF. In nucleotides, the CDR3 is TGTGCCAGCAGCTTAGGTTACAGGGCTGGAAACACCATATATTTT. Together with reference TRBV11-2 and TRBJ1-3, the CDR3 gives the full variable domain: EAGVAQSPRYKIIEKRQSVAFWCNPISGHATLYWYQQILGQGPKLLIQFQNNGVVDDSQLPKDRFSAERLKGVDSTLKIQPAKLEDSAVYLCASSLGYRAGNTIYFGEGSWLTVV.

This clonotype came up many times. The chain is built from TRBV12-3 or TRBV12-4 and TRBJ2-7, with unresolved D. Trimming cost V 5 bases and J 3 bases, with 11 bases left between them. This CDR3 is built from 13 residues. In DNA, the CDR3 is TGTGCCAGCAGTCCCTCGGACGGCTACGAGCAGTACTTC. Translation: CASSPSDGYEQYF.

This clonotype was recorded at least ten times. The CDR3 nucleotides are TGTGCCAGCAGTTTATCTGCAGGCGCCTACGAGCAGTACTTC. The encoded protein is CASSLSAGAYEQYF. The rearrangement uses TRBV27 and TRBJ2-7, with unresolved D. This CDR3 has 14 amino acids. The V gene lost 0 bases and the J gene lost 2 bases, with 8 bases spanning the gap. CDR1 is MNHEY, CDR2 SMNVEV, per germline (reference sequence).

In this sample, this clonotype turned up many times. The CDR3 DNA reads as TGTGCCAGCAGCTTACGTCGAAACCGATCACTAGCGGGAAGTTCTGGCATTCAGTACTTC. This gives the protein CASSLRRNRSLAGSSGIQYF. The chain employs TRBV7-2 and TRBJ2-4, with 10 bases that match TRBD2. This CDR3 comprises 20 residues. J lost 9 bases, V lost 2 bases, and 22 bases had no gene match. CDR1 is SGHTA and CDR2 is FQGNSA in the germline V gene. Looking up the rest from reference TRBV7-2 and TRBJ2-4 gives the full variable domain: GAGVSQSPSNKVTEKGKDVELRCDPISGHTALYWYRQSLGQGLEFLIYFQGNSAPDKSGLPSDRFSAERTGGSVSTLTIQRTQQEDSAVYLCASSLRRNRSLAGSSGIQYFGAGTRLSVL.

Remarks on this clonotype: This may come from a read error, since a much larger clone is one base off. The chain combines TRBV28 with TRBJ1-1; D not resolved. Germline assignment: CDR1 MDHEN and CDR2 SYDVKM. CDR3 length equals 14 residues. The CDR3 bases are TGTGCCAGCAGTTTATACGGAATGAACACTGAAGCTTGCTTT. Translated: CASSLYGMNTEACF. The full variable domain, completed using reference TRBV28 and TRBJ1-1, is DVKVTQSSRYLVKRTGEKVFLECVQDMDHENMFWYRQDPGLGLRLIYFSYDVKMKEKGDIPEGYSVSREKKERFSLILESASTNQTSMYLCASSLYGMNTEACFGQGTRLTVV.

Only a few counts were recorded for this clonotype. At one end the junction does not follow the germline gene, possibly because of a read error. The chain has TRBV9 and TRBJ2-2; TRBD2 aligns across 7 bases. Germline CDR1 reads SGDLS; CDR2 reads YYNGEE. The length of the CDR3 is 17 residues. The CDR3 region has the DNA TGTGCCAGTAGCGTAGATCGGGCTAGCGGGAACACCGGGGAGCTGTTTTTT. It is translated as CASSVDRASGNTGELFF.

This clonotype was recorded many times. The J gene is TRBJ1-1, the V gene TRBV5-4; D might be TRBD1 (5 bases). Germline V gives CDR1 SGHNT, CDR2 YYREEE (reference sequence). There are 19 residues in the CDR3. V shed 0 bases and J shed 6 bases, with 27 bases lying between them. Written as DNA, the CDR3 is TGTGCCAGCAGCTTGGGGGCTAGGCCCCTGGGAGACAGCGGGGCTGAAGCTTTCTTT. It encodes CASSLGARPLGDSGAEAFF.

There are many counts of this clonotype. The CDR3 coding sequence is TGTGCCAGCAGTGAGGCCTTGGGACCGGGTAGCAATCAGCCCCAGCATTTT. Translating gives CASSEALGPGSNQPQHF. This chain links TRBV2 with TRBJ1-5, with D tentatively TRBD1 (5 bases). The CDR3 sequence is 17 residues long. Trimming removed 3 bases from V and 0 bases from J, with 15 bases in between. Germline CDR1 is SNHLY and CDR2 is FYNNEI.

This clonotype was recorded a few times. The chain combines TRBV28 with TRBJ2-2; D is unresolved. Trimming shortened V by 5 bases and J by 2 bases, and 12 bases separated the two germline ends. Germline CDR1 reads MDHEN; CDR2 reads SYDVKM. The CDR3 runs to 15 residues. The CDR3 nucleotides are TGTGCCAGCAGTGGCATACTGTCCAACACCGGGGAGCTGTTTTTT. Translation: CASSGILSNTGELFF.

The chain recombines TRBV30 with TRBJ1-5; no reliable D call. The V gene's germline CDR1 is GTSNPN and CDR2 SVGIG (reference sequence). The CDR3 sequence is 13 residues long. V lost 2 bases and J 6 bases, leaving 11 bases between the germline ends. The CDR3 bases are TGTGCCTGGAGTCCCTCCAATGGTCAGCCCCAGCATTTT. Protein sequence: CAWSPSNGQPQHF.